The rows below give T cell receptor beta chains drawn from one sample of a study of blood T cell repertoires in COVID-19. The table came from immunoSEQ multiplex PCR; TCRdb's copy has only in-frame clones and leaves some out. The profile shows 65,000 to 75,000 clones, about 80% of them singletons. The sample consisted of peripheral blood. The origin of the receptors is a human donor in a cohort sampled during active COVID-19. Both conserved end residues are part of each CDR3. D genes are given only for firm matches. Size tells how often a clone was seen (once, few, many) or the class of an expanded clone, and some rows leave it out.

D: TRBD2
V: TRBV7-2
J: TRBJ2-5
size: NA
DNA: TGTGCCAGCAGCTTAATAGCGGGGGGGGTACCACAAGAGACCCAGTACTTC
CDR3: CASSLIAGGVPQETQYF

D: NA
V: TRBV28
J: TRBJ2-1
size: few
DNA: TGTGCCAGCAGTTTGGACAGCTCCTACAATGAGCAGTTCTTC
CDR3: CASSLDSSYNEQFF

D: TRBD1
V: TRBV4-2
J: TRBJ1-4
size: NA
DNA: TGTGCCAGCAGCCAAGTAACCGGACAGGGGAATGAAAAACTGTTTTTT
CDR3: CASSQVTGQGNEKLFF

D: NA
V: TRBV4-2
J: TRBJ1-2
size: NA
DNA: TGTGCCAGCAGCATCTGGGGGCAAAGCTATGGCTACACCTTC
CDR3: CASSIWGQSYGYTF

D: NA
V: TRBV27
J: TRBJ2-3
size: NA
DNA: TGTGCCAGCAGTTTAGCGGGTACTAGCACAGATACGCAGTATTTT
CDR3: CASSLAGTSTDTQYF

D: NA
V: TRBV24-1
J: TRBJ1-2
size: NA
DNA: TGTGCCACCAGTGTAGGCGGAAGCTATGGCTACACCTTC
CDR3: CATSVGGSYGYTF

D: NA
V: TRBV2
J: TRBJ2-7
size: NA
DNA: TGTGCCAGCAGCCTAGGGGGCTCCTACGAGCAGTACTTC
CDR3: CASSLGGSYEQYF

D: NA
V: TRBV10-3
J: TRBJ1-2
size: NA
DNA: TGTGCCATCAGTGAAAACCTCGGTCAATATGGCTACACCTTC
CDR3: CAISENLGQYGYTF

D: TRBD1
V: TRBV6-5
J: TRBJ1-5
size: NA
DNA: TGTGCCAGCAGTAGACAGGGGGGAGATCAGCCCCAGCATTTT
CDR3: CASSRQGGDQPQHF

D: TRBD1
V: TRBV19
J: TRBJ1-1
size: NA
DNA: TGTGCCAGTAGTATGAACAGGGGCACTGAAGCTTTCTTT
CDR3: CASSMNRGTEAFF

D: TRBD2
V: TRBV3-1/TRBV3-2
J: TRBJ2-1
size: NA
DNA: TGTGCCAGCAGCCCGCTTATAGCGGGAGGCGGATATAATGAGCAGTTCTTC
CDR3: CASSPLIAGGGYNEQFF

D: NA
V: TRBV12-3/TRBV12-4
J: TRBJ2-7
size: NA
DNA: TGTGCCAGCAGTTACGGGTCTAGGGAGCAGTACTTC
CDR3: CASSYGSREQYF

D: NA
V: TRBV7-2
J: TRBJ1-2
size: NA
DNA: TGTGCCAGCAGCTTGGGGGGATCGGGCTATGGCTACACCTTC
CDR3: CASSLGGSGYGYTF

D: NA
V: TRBV5-5
J: TRBJ1-5
size: NA
DNA: TGTGCCAGCAGCGCCGGGGTGGGTAGCAATCAGCCCCAGCATTTT
CDR3: CASSAGVGSNQPQHF

D: TRBD2
V: TRBV23-1
J: TRBJ2-2
size: few
DNA: TGCGCCAGCAGCCCGACTAGCGGGGGAGTTAACACCGGGGAGCTGTTTTTT
CDR3: CASSPTSGGVNTGELFF

D: TRBD1
V: TRBV27
J: TRBJ2-7
size: NA
DNA: TGTGCCAGCAGACAAGCAGGGGGCAGGGCCTACGAGCAGTACTTC
CDR3: CASRQAGGRAYEQYF

D: NA
V: TRBV7-2
J: TRBJ1-1
size: NA
DNA: TGTGCCAGCAGCTTAGGCGGCACCTTGAACACTGAAGCTTTCTTT
CDR3: CASSLGGTLNTEAFF

D: NA
V: TRBV28
J: TRBJ1-3
size: NA
DNA: TGTGCCAGCAGTTTAGGAGGTTATGGAAACACCATATATTTT
CDR3: CASSLGGYGNTIYF

D: TRBD1
V: TRBV18
J: TRBJ2-1
size: NA
DNA: TGTGCCAGCTCAACAAAAGGGACAGGGGTTTACAATGAGCAGTTCTTC
CDR3: CASSTKGTGVYNEQFF

D: TRBD2
V: TRBV7-2
J: TRBJ2-1
size: NA
DNA: TGTGCCAGCAGCCCGCATCCGGAACTAGCGGGGGCCCAGTACAATGAGCAGTTCTTC
CDR3: CASSPHPELAGAQYNEQFF

D: TRBD2
V: TRBV4-3
J: TRBJ2-7
size: NA
DNA: TGCGCCAGCAGCCTGGCTAGCGGGGGAGTATACGAGCAGTACTTC
CDR3: CASSLASGGVYEQYF

D: TRBD1
V: TRBV11-2
J: TRBJ1-2
size: NA
DNA: TGTGCCAGCAGCTCCCGAGGACAGGGGATGAACTATGGCTACACCTTC
CDR3: CASSSRGQGMNYGYTF

D: TRBD1
V: TRBV19
J: TRBJ1-6
size: many
DNA: TGTGCCAGTAGTACACAGGGACAGGGGTCGTCACCCCTCCACTTT
CDR3: CASSTQGQGSSPLHF

D: TRBD1
V: TRBV7-9
J: TRBJ2-7
size: NA
DNA: TGTGCCAGCAGCTTAAAAACAGGGGGCTACGAGCAGTACTTC
CDR3: CASSLKTGGYEQYF

D: TRBD1
V: TRBV6-4
J: TRBJ1-5
size: NA
DNA: TGTGCCAGCAGTGACCTGGGGACAGGGGGAAACAATCAGCCCCAGCATTTT
CDR3: CASSDLGTGGNNQPQHF

D: TRBD2
V: TRBV27
J: TRBJ2-1
size: many
DNA: TGTGCCAGCAGGCAACTAGCGGAGATCTACAATGAGCAGTTCTTC
CDR3: CASRQLAEIYNEQFF

D: NA
V: TRBV7-9
J: TRBJ1-5
size: NA
DNA: TGTGCCAGCAGCGCACGACAGTCAGGTCAGCCCCAGCATTTT
CDR3: CASSARQSGQPQHF

D: NA
V: TRBV18
J: TRBJ2-5
size: once
DNA: TGTGCCAGCTCAACCCGGGACACACAAGAGACCCAGTACTTC
CDR3: CASSTRDTQETQYF

D: NA
V: TRBV5-6
J: TRBJ2-6
size: NA
DNA: TGTGCCAGCAGCTTTCAGGGGACCGGGGCCAACGTCCTGACTTTC
CDR3: CASSFQGTGANVLTF

D: NA
V: TRBV7-2
J: TRBJ2-7
size: NA
DNA: TGTGCCAGCAGCCCCATGTACGAGCAGTACTTC
CDR3: CASSPMYEQYF

D: NA
V: TRBV7-9
J: TRBJ1-4
size: NA
DNA: TGTGCCAGCAGCTTAGTTGCGGGGGCGGGTGAAAAACTGTTTTTT
CDR3: CASSLVAGAGEKLFF

D: TRBD2
V: TRBV6-2/TRBV6-3
J: TRBJ2-3
size: NA
DNA: TGTGCCAGCAGTTACACCAGCGGGAGAACAGATACGCAGTATTTT
CDR3: CASSYTSGRTDTQYF

D: NA
V: TRBV4-3
J: TRBJ2-7
size: NA
DNA: TGCGCCAGCAGCCTTGGCAGGGTTCCCTCCTACGAGCAGTACTTC
CDR3: CASSLGRVPSYEQYF

D: NA
V: TRBV11-3
J: TRBJ1-1
size: many
DNA: TGTGCCAGCAGCTTAAGCTCGCCTGAAGCTTTCTTT
CDR3: CASSLSSPEAFF

D: TRBD1
V: TRBV6-2/TRBV6-3
J: TRBJ2-7
size: NA
DNA: TGTGCCAGCAGTTACCCCACCCGGACGACAGGGCGGGCTAGCTACGAGCAGTACTTC
CDR3: CASSYPTRTTGRASYEQYF

D: TRBD1
V: TRBV6-6
J: TRBJ1-6
size: NA
DNA: TGTGCCAGCAGGAAGGGGACAGGGGGATTTACACCCCTCCACTTT
CDR3: CASRKGTGGFTPLHF

D: TRBD1
V: TRBV28
J: TRBJ2-7
size: NA
DNA: TGTGCCAGCAGCGGACAGGGTGGAGGGGCAGGGGAGCAGTACTTC
CDR3: CASSGQGGGAGEQYF

D: NA
V: TRBV5-6
J: TRBJ2-7
size: NA
DNA: TGTGCCAGCAGCTCATTGGGCCAATACGAGCAGTACTTC
CDR3: CASSSLGQYEQYF

D: NA
V: TRBV19
J: TRBJ2-6
size: NA
DNA: TGTGCCAGTAGTACGCAGTCTTCTGGGGCCAACGTCCTGACTTTC
CDR3: CASSTQSSGANVLTF

D: NA
V: TRBV5-1
J: TRBJ2-7
size: NA
DNA: TGCGCCAGCAGCTTGGCTCGGGGAGACGAGCAGTACTTC
CDR3: CASSLARGDEQYF

D: TRBD2
V: TRBV24-1
J: TRBJ2-2
size: NA
DNA: TGTGCCACCAGTGATCCCGGCGGCGGGAGGAGCCCCGGGGAGCTGTTTTTT
CDR3: CATSDPGGGRSPGELFF

D: NA
V: TRBV11-2
J: TRBJ1-5
size: NA
DNA: TGTGCCAGCAGCTTAGGGAGTAATCAGCCCCAGCATTTT
CDR3: CASSLGSNQPQHF

D: NA
V: TRBV29-1
J: TRBJ2-3
size: few
DNA: TGCAGCGTTGCGCCTAGCGGCACAGATACGCAGTATTTT
CDR3: CSVAPSGTDTQYF

D: NA
V: TRBV4-3
J: TRBJ1-2
size: NA
DNA: TGCGCCAGCAGCTCGCGGGGGGGTGGTGGCTACACCTTC
CDR3: CASSSRGGGGYTF

D: NA
V: TRBV6-2/TRBV6-3
J: TRBJ2-3
size: NA
DNA: TGTGCCAGCAGTTACTCCAGGGGTAATACGCAGTATTTT
CDR3: CASSYSRGNTQYF

D: TRBD1
V: TRBV7-9
J: TRBJ1-3
size: NA
DNA: TGTGCCAGCAGCCTCACTCCATACAGGGGTGAAGGAAACACCATATATTTT
CDR3: CASSLTPYRGEGNTIYF

D: NA
V: TRBV28
J: TRBJ1-3
size: NA
DNA: TGTGCCAGCAGTCCGCCCAGGGAGGCTGGAAACACCATATATTTT
CDR3: CASSPPREAGNTIYF

D: TRBD2
V: TRBV5-6
J: TRBJ2-1
size: NA
DNA: TGTGCCAGCAGCTTCGAGACTAGCGGGTACAATGAGCAGTTCTTC
CDR3: CASSFETSGYNEQFF

D: NA
V: TRBV5-1
J: TRBJ2-7
size: NA
DNA: TGCGCCAGCAGCGCAGACATCCTGATAGGCGAGCAGTACTTC
CDR3: CASSADILIGEQYF

D: NA
V: TRBV5-6
J: TRBJ1-5
size: NA
DNA: TGTGCCAGCAGCTTGCGTGCAGGGACATTCAATCAGCCCCAGCATTTT
CDR3: CASSLRAGTFNQPQHF

D: TRBD1
V: TRBV6-2/TRBV6-3
J: TRBJ1-6
size: NA
DNA: TGTGCCAGCAGTGCGCACAGGGGGGATAATTCACCCCTCCACTTT
CDR3: CASSAHRGDNSPLHF

D: TRBD1
V: TRBV11-3
J: TRBJ1-3
size: NA
DNA: TGTGCCAGCAGCGTCCAGGGGGGCTCTGGAAACACCATATATTTT
CDR3: CASSVQGGSGNTIYF

D: NA
V: TRBV18
J: TRBJ2-7
size: NA
DNA: TGTGCCAGCTCACCAGGCGGGGGCTGGACCTACGAGCAGTACTTC
CDR3: CASSPGGGWTYEQYF

D: TRBD1
V: TRBV7-9
J: TRBJ1-4
size: NA
DNA: TGTGCCAGCAGCCCCGGGACAGGGCCGAATGAAAAACTGTTTTTT
CDR3: CASSPGTGPNEKLFF

D: NA
V: TRBV6-2/TRBV6-3
J: TRBJ1-2
size: once
DNA: TGTGCCAGCAGCCAGGACAGTCGCTATGGCTACACCTTC
CDR3: CASSQDSRYGYTF

D: TRBD1
V: TRBV19
J: TRBJ1-4
size: NA
DNA: TGTGCCAGTAGTACGACCGGGACAGGGGACGAAAAACTGTTTTTT
CDR3: CASSTTGTGDEKLFF

D: NA
V: TRBV5-6
J: TRBJ1-2
size: NA
DNA: TGTGCCAGCAGCTTGGCCCGGCGGCAGCATAACTATGGCTACACCTTC
CDR3: CASSLARRQHNYGYTF

D: NA
V: TRBV28
J: TRBJ1-2
size: NA
DNA: TGTGCCAGCAGTCCGTTTTCCCTCCGACACCACGGCTACACCTTC
CDR3: CASSPFSLRHHGYTF

D: NA
V: TRBV20-1
J: TRBJ2-7
size: NA
DNA: TGCAGTGCTAGTAAGTTGGAGGGTTTCCACGAGCAGTACTTC
CDR3: CSASKLEGFHEQYF

D: TRBD1
V: TRBV7-3
J: TRBJ1-6
size: NA
DNA: TGTGCCAGCAGCAGGACAGGGTTTGGTTCACCCCTCCACTTT
CDR3: CASSRTGFGSPLHF